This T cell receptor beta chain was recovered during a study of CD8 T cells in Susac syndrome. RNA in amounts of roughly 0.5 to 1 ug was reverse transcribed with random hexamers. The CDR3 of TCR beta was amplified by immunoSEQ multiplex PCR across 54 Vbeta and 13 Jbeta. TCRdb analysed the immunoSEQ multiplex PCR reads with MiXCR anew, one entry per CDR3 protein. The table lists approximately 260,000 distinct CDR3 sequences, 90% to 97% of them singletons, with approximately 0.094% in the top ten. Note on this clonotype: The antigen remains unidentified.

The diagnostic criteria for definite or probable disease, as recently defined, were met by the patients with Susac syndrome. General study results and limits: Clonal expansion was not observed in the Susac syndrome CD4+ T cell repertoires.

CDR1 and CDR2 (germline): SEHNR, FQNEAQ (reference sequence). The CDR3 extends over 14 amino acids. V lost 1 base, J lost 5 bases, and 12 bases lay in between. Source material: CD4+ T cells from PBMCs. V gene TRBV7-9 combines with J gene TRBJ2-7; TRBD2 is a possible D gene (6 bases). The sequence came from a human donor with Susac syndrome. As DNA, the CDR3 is TGTGCCAGCAGCTTAGGGCTAGCGATCGACGAGCAGTACTTC. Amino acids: CASSLGLAIDEQYF.